The 9 T cell receptor beta chains below all came from one sample that was sequenced in a study of T cell responses to AZD1222 COVID-19 vaccine. This table comes from immunoSEQ multiplex PCR, and its TCRdb copy is limited to in-frame clones, with some not included. The repertoire consists of 100,000 or so clones, with approximately 86% occurring once and the leading ten covering around 5.1%. Sequenced here: peripheral blood, sampled on day 0 of AZD1222 vaccination. These TCRs come from an adult in good health.

V gene TRBV9 combines with J gene TRBJ1-3, with no clear D. This CDR3 comprises 15 residues. The germline V and J ends were trimmed by 2 bases and 0 bases, with 9 bases remaining between them. Germline lookup yields CDR1 SGDLS and CDR2 YYNGEE. DNA for the CDR3: TGTGCCAGCAGCGTTAACAGCGGCTCTGGAAACACCATATATTTT. This codes for CASSVNSGSGNTIYF.

The J gene is TRBJ2-6, the V gene TRBV9; 7 nucleotides agree with TRBD1. V shed 6 bases and J 4 bases; nucleotides not matched to a gene: 13. CDR3 size: 17 residues. Germline V gene sequence: CDR1 SGDLS, CDR2 YYNGEE. CDR3 loop: CASTRLSARGGANVLTF. DNA of the CDR3: TGTGCCAGCACCCGCCTCTCGGCCAGGGGGGGGGCCAACGTCCTGACTTTC.

V gene TRBV7-3 combines with J gene TRBJ1-1; possible D gene TRBD1, 6 bases. CDR3 size: 13 residues. V lost 3 bases and J 7 bases, leaving 12 bases between the germline ends. Germline V gene sequence: CDR1 SGHTA, CDR2 FQGTGA. In nucleotides, the CDR3 is TGTGCCAGCAGCTTTACAGGGTGGGGTGAAGCTTTCTTT. Translation gives CASSFTGWGEAFF.

J is TRBJ2-1 and V is TRBV7-9, with D maybe TRBD2 (5 bases). This CDR3 has 14 residues. Germline V gene lookup returns CDR1 SEHNR and CDR2 FQNEAQ (reference sequence). Trimming left V 1 base short and J 7 bases short, with 11 bases between. CDR3 DNA sequence: TGTGCCAGCAGCTTAGAGGGTAGCGTGAATGAGCAGTTCTTC. Its translation is CASSLEGSVNEQFF.

The chain carries TRBV9 and TRBJ2-7, with D possibly matching TRBD2 (6 bases). The germline CDR1 and CDR2 sequences are SGDLS and YYNGEE. The length of the CDR3 is 18 residues. Trimming pared 0 bases from V and 3 bases from J, leaving 22 bases between. CDR3 bases: TGTGCCAGCAGCGTAGGGGACTCCTCACCCATCCCCATCTACGAGCAGTACTTC. Protein: CASSVGDSSPIPIYEQYF.

The chain employs TRBV6-1 and TRBJ1-1; D gene uncertain. CDR3 size: 13 residues. Germline-derived CDR1 and CDR2 are MNHNS and SASEGT. Trimming cost V 3 bases and J 3 bases, with 8 bases left between them. CDR3 sequence reads: CASSDGSHTEAFF. CDR3 in DNA: TGTGCCAGCAGTGATGGTTCCCACACTGAAGCTTTCTTT.

In this sample, this clone turned up a few times. This chain joins TRBV28 and TRBJ1-5; 8 bases align to TRBD1. CDR1 is MDHEN and CDR2 is SYDVKM in the germline V gene. V lost 6 bases and J lost 0; bases outside the gene matches: 13. The CDR3 runs 18 residues. The DNA for the CDR3 is TGTGCCAGCAGCTCCCCCGACAGGGGAAAATATAGCAATCAGCCCCAGCATTTT. This translates into CASSSPDRGKYSNQPQHF.

The chain recombines TRBV3-1 (or the pseudogene TRBV3-2) with TRBJ2-2; TRBD2 matches at 11 bases. Germline V gene sequence: CDR1 LGHDT, CDR2 YNNKEL (reference sequence). This CDR3 contains 14 residues. Losses at the gene ends were 3 bases for V and 12 bases for J; bases not matched to a gene: 6. CDR3 amino acids: CASSHLSGGAQLFF. CDR3 DNA: TGTGCCAGCAGCCATCTTAGCGGGGGGGCCCAGCTGTTTTTT.

This clone was seen only a few times. This sequence joins TRBV6-5 and TRBJ2-7, with a possible D match to TRBD1 (6 bases). Germline assignment: CDR1 MNHEY and CDR2 SVGAGI. The V end was cut by 6 bases, the J end by 6 bases, with 12 bases between. This CDR3 region has 12 residues. The chain's CDR3 is CASSTTGIEQYF. CDR3 coding DNA: TGTGCCAGCAGCACCACAGGGATCGAGCAGTACTTC.